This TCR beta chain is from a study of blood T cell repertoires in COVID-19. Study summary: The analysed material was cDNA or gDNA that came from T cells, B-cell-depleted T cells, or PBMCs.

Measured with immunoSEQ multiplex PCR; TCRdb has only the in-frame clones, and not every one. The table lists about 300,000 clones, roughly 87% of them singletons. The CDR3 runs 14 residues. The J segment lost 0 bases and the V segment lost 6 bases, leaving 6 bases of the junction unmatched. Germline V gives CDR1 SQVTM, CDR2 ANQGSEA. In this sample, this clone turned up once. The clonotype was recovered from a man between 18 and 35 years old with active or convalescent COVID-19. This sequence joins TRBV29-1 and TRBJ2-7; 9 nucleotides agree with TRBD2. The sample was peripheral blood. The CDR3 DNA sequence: TGCAGCGTGGAGCTAGCGGGAACCTCCTACGAGCAGTACTTC. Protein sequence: CSVELAGTSYEQYF.